These T cell receptor beta chains were read from a single sample in a study of T cell responses to AZD1222 COVID-19 vaccine. This table comes from immunoSEQ multiplex PCR, and its TCRdb copy is limited to in-frame clones, with some not included. The data contain roughly 70,000 clones, roughly four fifths of them singletons. The material was peripheral blood, obtained on day 0 of AZD1222 vaccination. Receptors originate from an adult in good health. The CDR3 runs from the conserved cysteine through the conserved F or W. A D gene is named only where the DNA matches it firmly. Size is stated for part of the rows, as once, few or many counts, or as a class when the clone is expanded.

J gene,D gene,V gene,clone size,CDR3 DNA,CDR3 protein
TRBJ1-1,.,TRBV27,once,TGTGCCAGCAGTTTAGGGGCAGGGCTATGGACTGAAGCTTTCTTT,CASSLGAGLWTEAFF
TRBJ2-5,.,TRBV28,.,TGTGCCAGCAGCCGGTCCCAAGAGACCCAGTACTTC,CASSRSQETQYF
TRBJ2-7,.,TRBV12-3/TRBV12-4,once,TGTGCCAGCAGTTTCACCTCTCTACCCGAGCAGTACTTC,CASSFTSLPEQYF
TRBJ1-1,.,TRBV10-3,.,TGTGCCATCAGTGGGGGAGGGGCCCAGCACACTGAAGCTTTCTTT,CAISGGGAQHTEAFF
TRBJ2-6,.,TRBV6-5,.,TGTGCCAGCAGGGCCTCTGGGGCCAACGTCCTGACTTTC,CASRASGANVLTF
TRBJ2-7,.,TRBV7-8,.,TGTGCCAGCAGCCGACCCCCTTCCTACGAGCAGTACTTC,CASSRPPSYEQYF
TRBJ1-2,TRBD1,TRBV19,once,TGTGCCAGTAGCCTTGGGACAGAGGGGTTGTATGGCTACACCTTC,CASSLGTEGLYGYTF
TRBJ2-7,.,TRBV5-4,.,TGTGCCAGCAGTACACCCTACGAGCAGTACTTC,CASSTPYEQYF
TRBJ2-5,.,TRBV13,.,TGTGCCAGCAGCCCGACAAGACAAGAGACCCAGTACTTC,CASSPTRQETQYF
TRBJ2-1,.,TRBV29-1,.,TGCAGCGTTGAAAGGAACTACAATGAGCAGTTCTTC,CSVERNYNEQFF
TRBJ1-2,.,TRBV10-3,.,TGTGCCATCGTTCCGCATCCGACTAACTATGGCTACACCTTC,CAIVPHPTNYGYTF
TRBJ1-2,TRBD1,TRBV11-3,.,TGTGCCAGCAGCCCTGACAGGGGCGGTGGCTACACCTTC,CASSPDRGGGYTF
TRBJ2-7,.,TRBV3-1/TRBV3-2,few,TGTGCCAGCAGCCCACCAGGGGCATCCTACGAGCAGTACTTC,CASSPPGASYEQYF
TRBJ1-2,.,TRBV7-9,once,TGTGCCAGCAGCTTAGCGGACTTTAACTATGGCTACACCTTC,CASSLADFNYGYTF
TRBJ2-2,.,TRBV2,.,TGTGCCAGCAGTGTCGGGACCGGGGAGCTGTTTTTT,CASSVGTGELFF
TRBJ2-1,TRBD1,TRBV9,.,TGTGCCAGCAGCGTAGGGGGACAGGGGGGCAGCTCCTACAATGAGCAGTTCTTC,CASSVGGQGGSSYNEQFF
TRBJ1-2,.,TRBV2,.,TGTGCCAGCAGTGACTTAAGGAGGACCGACAACTATGGCTACACCTTC,CASSDLRRTDNYGYTF
TRBJ1-6,TRBD1,TRBV16,.,TGTGCCAGCAGCCAAATTAACAGGGGATTGTTGCGCTCACCCCTCCACTTT,CASSQINRGLLRSPLHF
TRBJ1-1,.,TRBV5-1,.,TGCGCCAGCAGCTTTGAGGGGGTGAACACTGAAGCTTTCTTT,CASSFEGVNTEAFF
TRBJ2-3,TRBD1,TRBV5-1,few,TGCGCCAGCAGCTTGGCGGGACAGAGCTTCACAGATACGCAGTATTTT,CASSLAGQSFTDTQYF
TRBJ2-7,TRBD2,TRBV5-6,.,TGTGCCAGCAGCTTTCGGGGGGTGGTCAACGAGCAGTACTTC,CASSFRGVVNEQYF
TRBJ2-7,.,TRBV7-2,few,TGTGCCAGCGGAGGAGGGGTGGGGTACGAGCAGTACTTC,CASGGGVGYEQYF
TRBJ1-5,.,TRBV30,few,TGTGCCTGGAGTGTAGGACGGCTTAGCAATCAGCCCCAGCATTTT,CAWSVGRLSNQPQHF
TRBJ2-7,.,TRBV25-1,once,TGTGCCAGCAGTGGGGGGCCGAACGAGCAGTACTTC,CASSGGPNEQYF
TRBJ1-6,.,TRBV27,.,TGTGCCAGCGGCCCCTCAGGGACAAATTCACCCCTCCACTTT,CASGPSGTNSPLHF
TRBJ1-1,TRBD1,TRBV18,.,TGTGCCAGCTCATCGGGACAGCAAAACACTGAAGCTTTCTTT,CASSSGQQNTEAFF
TRBJ2-1,.,TRBV2,.,TGTGCCAGCAGTGAATCTCCCTCCAGGGGCAATGAGCAGTTCTTC,CASSESPSRGNEQFF
TRBJ1-2,.,TRBV30,.,TGTGCCTGGAGAAACGGGGGCTACACCTTC,CAWRNGGYTF
TRBJ1-5,.,TRBV5-1,.,TGCGCCAGCAGCTTGGCACCAGGGGAGGGACAGCCCCAGCATTTT,CASSLAPGEGQPQHF
TRBJ1-2,.,TRBV7-2,.,TGTGCCAGCAGCCCTGGTTATGGAGGCGGCGACTATGGCTACACCTTC,CASSPGYGGGDYGYTF
TRBJ1-1,.,TRBV5-1,.,TGCGCCAGCAGCTTGGGACAGGTGAACACTGAAGCTTTCTTT,CASSLGQVNTEAFF
TRBJ1-1,.,TRBV11-2,.,TGTGCCAGCAGCTTGGTCGACAGGTGGACTGAAGCTTTCTTT,CASSLVDRWTEAFF
TRBJ2-2,TRBD1,TRBV5-1,.,TGCGCCAGCAGTTCTCGACAGGGGGCGAACACCGGGGAGCTGTTTTTT,CASSSRQGANTGELFF
TRBJ1-1,TRBD1,TRBV27,few,TGTGCCAGCAGCCAAGACAGGGGTCGCATGAACACTGAAGCTTTCTTT,CASSQDRGRMNTEAFF
TRBJ1-3,.,TRBV9,.,TGTGCCAGCAGCGCTGCCGTTGGAAACACCATATATTTT,CASSAAVGNTIYF
TRBJ2-7,.,TRBV6-2/TRBV6-3,.,TGTGCCAGCAGTTACAGCTCCTACGAGCAGTACTTC,CASSYSSYEQYF
TRBJ2-7,.,TRBV10-3,.,TGTGCCGTAAAGGACCCCAACTCCTACGAGCAGTACTTC,CAVKDPNSYEQYF
TRBJ2-1,.,TRBV29-1,.,TGCAGCGTTGAAGAGATTGGTTCCTACAATGAGCAGTTCTTC,CSVEEIGSYNEQFF
TRBJ2-6,.,TRBV6-5,.,TGTGCCAGCAGTCAACGGCGCTCTGGGGCCAACGTCCTGACTTTC,CASSQRRSGANVLTF
TRBJ1-4,TRBD1,TRBV6-5,.,TGTGCCAGCAGTTGGATGACAGGGCACGAGGAAAAACTGTTTTTT,CASSWMTGHEEKLFF
TRBJ2-7,TRBD2,TRBV9,.,TGTGCCAGCAGCGCTCCCGGGACTAGCATGAGCGAGCAGTACTTC,CASSAPGTSMSEQYF
TRBJ1-3,TRBD1,TRBV5-1,.,TGCGCCAGCAGCTGGACAGGGGGAAACACCATATATTTT,CASSWTGGNTIYF
TRBJ2-3,TRBD1,TRBV19,.,TGTGCCAGTATAGGACAGGGTAGGGCAGATACGCAGTATTTT,CASIGQGRADTQYF
TRBJ2-3,.,TRBV7-9,.,TGTGCCAGCAGCCGACAGGCTAGCACAGATACGCAGTATTTT,CASSRQASTDTQYF
TRBJ2-1,TRBD2,TRBV19,few,TGTGCCGCCCGGGGGGGACGTTACAATGAGCAGTTCTTC,CAARGGRYNEQFF
TRBJ1-2,.,TRBV12-3/TRBV12-4,.,TGTGCCAGCAGTTTTCCAGGGATTGGCTACACCTTC,CASSFPGIGYTF
TRBJ1-1,TRBD1,TRBV29-1,.,TGCAGCGTCCGACAGGGACAACGCGGGGACACTGAAGCTTTCTTT,CSVRQGQRGDTEAFF
TRBJ1-5,.,TRBV10-3,.,TGTGCCAGTGGGAATAGCAATCAGCCCCAGCATTTT,CASGNSNQPQHF
TRBJ1-2,.,TRBV29-1,.,TGCAGCGCGCTGCAGGGGCCGGGCTATGGCTACACCTTC,CSALQGPGYGYTF
TRBJ1-1,.,TRBV7-2,.,TGTGCCAGCAGCTTATATACAGTGAGGAACACTGAAGCTTTCTTT,CASSLYTVRNTEAFF
TRBJ2-2,.,TRBV27,.,TGTGCCAGCAGTTTATCGGAGGGGGGGGAGCTGTTTTTT,CASSLSEGGELFF
TRBJ1-5,TRBD1,TRBV27,.,TGTGCCAGCCAGGGGGCCAGCAATCAGCCCCAGCATTTT,CASQGASNQPQHF
TRBJ1-6,TRBD1,TRBV14,.,TGTGCCAGCAGCGGACAGGGAGGCGCGAATTCACCCCTCCACTTT,CASSGQGGANSPLHF
TRBJ2-5,.,TRBV5-1,.,TGCGCCAGCAGCTTGGGGATGGGCGGGGGGACAGAAGAGACCCAGTACTTC,CASSLGMGGGTEETQYF
TRBJ2-2,.,TRBV19,.,TGTGCCAGTAGTATACAAGGTTCGAACACCGGGGAGCTGTTTTTT,CASSIQGSNTGELFF